This TCR beta chain was recorded in a study of graft-versus-host responses after intestinal transplantation. Study as a whole: Transplant recipients had multivisceral, liver-intestinal, or isolated intestinal grafts. Study-wide results and limits: With peak circulating GvH clone levels came an association with early post-transplant HvG declines. GvH clones appeared in recipient marrow, some first in ileum or blood. Individuals who had graft-donor T cell macrochimerism had allografts that showed high graft-versus-host to host-versus-graft clonal ratios.

The length of the CDR3 is 14 residues. Germline V gene data show CDR1 as LNHDA and CDR2 as SQIVND (reference sequence). V dropped 6 bases and J dropped 0; count of bases not matched to a gene: 3. Sequenced by immunoSEQ multiplex PCR; TCRdb stores in-frame clones only, minus some. This table has about 90,000 clones, around 90% appearing once. Notes on this clone: Its antigen is still unknown.

The receptor was derived from a human donor who received an intestinal transplant. The sample was unstimulated CD4+ T cells sorted from spleen or lymph node cells, taken before intestinal transplant. The J gene is TRBJ1-2, the V gene TRBV19; TRBD1 matches at 8 bases. The DNA for the CDR3 is TGTGCCAGTAGCCGACAGGGGCCTAACTATGGCTACACCTTC. It specifies CASSRQGPNYGYTF.